The next 18 T cell receptor beta chains were all read from a single sample in a study of response to subunit inactivated influenza vaccine. In TCRdb, the RT-PCR reads were re-called with MiXCR into one record per CDR3 protein. The profile shows a few hundred thousand distinct CDR3 sequences, less than 15% of them singletons. Here the sequenced sample was PBMCs from blood, taken 12 days after vaccination. The receptors originated from a man aged 50 to 60 who received an inactivated influenza vaccine.

This clonotype was detected only a few times. V gene TRBV20-1 combines with J gene TRBJ2-7; D possibly corresponds to TRBD2 (6 bases). CDR3 length: 13 residues. V shed 6 bases and J shed 2 bases, with 14 bases lying between them. In germline, CDR1 is DFQATT, CDR2 SNEGSKA (reference sequence). CDR3: CSAGTFATYEQYF. For the CDR3, the DNA is TGCAGTGCAGGGACTTTCGCAACCTACGAGCAGTACTTC.

This clonotype occurred a few times. The genes are TRBV6-2 or TRBV6-3 and TRBJ2-2; a possible D gene is TRBD2 (6 bases). Trimming removed 2 bases at V and 1 base at J, with 8 bases between. Germline-derived CDR1 and CDR2 are MNHEY and SVGEGT. The CDR3 has 15 amino acids. The DNA of the CDR3 is TGTGCCAGCAGTTACGTAGCGGTGAACACCGGGGAGCTGTTTTTT. This encodes CASSYVAVNTGELFF.

The gene calls are TRBV27 and TRBJ2-1; 10 nucleotides align to TRBD2. The germline V gene has CDR1 MNHEY and CDR2 SMNVEV (reference sequence). The CDR3 extends over 14 amino acids. The trim removed 5 bases at V and 12 bases at J, leaving 10 bases unmatched. As DNA, the CDR3 is TGTGCCAGCAGTAACCTAGCGGGAGCGTCACGGCAGTTCTTC. Translated, it gives CASSNLAGASRQFF.

This clonotype was counted only a few times. The J gene is TRBJ1-1, the V gene TRBV5-1; D might be TRBD1 (5 bases). The V end was cut by 1 base, the J end by 1 base, with 11 bases between. CDR3 length: 15 residues. Germline loops: CDR1 SGHRS, CDR2 YFSETQ. CDR3 in DNA: TGCGCCAGCAGCTTGAATGCAGGGTGGAACACTGAAGCTTTCTTT. Translating it yields CASSLNAGWNTEAFF.

The sample holds a few counts of this clonotype. V is TRBV7-6 and J is TRBJ2-1; D unresolved. Trimming shortened V by 1 base and J by 6 bases, and 13 bases separated the two germline ends. CDR1 SGHVS and CDR2 FNYEAQ come from the germline V gene. This CDR3 region has 15 residues. Written as DNA, the CDR3 is TGTGCCAGCAGCTTAGACACGAGAGGTTTCAATGAGCAGTTCTTC. This sequence encodes CASSLDTRGFNEQFF.

CDR3 nucleotides: TGTGCCAGCAGTGAAGCCCCAGGGGGTAGTTCCTACAATGAGCAGTTCTTC. This translates into CASSEAPGGSSYNEQFF. The V call is TRBV25-1, the J call TRBJ2-1; 7 nucleotides agree with TRBD1. This CDR3 spans 17 amino acids. Germline-derived CDR1 and CDR2 are MGHDK and SYGVNS. After removal of 2 bases from V and 1 base from J, the junction contained 8 bases not matched to a gene.

This clonotype was observed a few times. This chain links TRBV12-3 or TRBV12-4 with TRBJ2-7, with a tentative D call TRBD1 (6 bases). V was pared by 3 bases and J by 5 bases, with 11 bases between. The length of the CDR3 is 13 residues. The CDR3 region is CASSLAGVHEQYF. CDR3 bases: TGTGCCAGCAGTTTGGCAGGGGTCCACGAGCAGTACTTC.

About this clonotype: A read error may produce the germline difference seen at one junction end. The CDR3 reads CASSSGTGGTSGANVLSF. The CDR3 nucleotides read TGTGCCAGCAGCTCCGGGACAGGGGGAACCTCTGGGGCCAACGTCCTGTCTTTC. The rearrangement links TRBV11-1 to TRBJ2-6; TRBD1 aligns across 11 bases. This CDR3 contains 18 residues. CDR1 and CDR2 from the germline V gene are SGHAT and FQDESV (reference sequence).

V is TRBV18 and J is TRBJ1-1; D gene ambiguous. Germline V gene sequence: CDR1 KGHSH, CDR2 LQKENI. V lost 2 bases to trimming and J lost 4 bases, with 8 bases between them. The CDR3 sequence is 13 residues long. CDR3 loop: CASSPGEGTEAFF. The DNA of the CDR3 is TGTGCCAGCTCACCAGGGGAGGGCACTGAAGCTTTCTTT.

This clonotype occurred a few times. This chain links TRBV7-8 with TRBJ1-5; no clear D. V gave up 1 base and J gave up 3 bases, with 16 bases separating them. The germline V gene encodes CDR1 SGHVS and CDR2 FQNEAQ. The CDR3 loop spans 17 amino acids. The CDR3 spells CASSLVLRHNYNQPQHF. The DNA for the CDR3 is TGTGCCAGCAGCTTAGTGTTGAGACACAATTACAATCAGCCCCAGCATTTT. Full variable domain (missing parts from reference TRBV7-8 and TRBJ1-5): GAGVSQSPRYKVAKRGQDVALRCDPISGHVSLFWYQQALGQGPEFLTYFQNEAQLDKSGLPSDRFFAERPEGSVSTLKIQRTQQEDSAVYLCASSLVLRHNYNQPQHFGDGTRLSIL.

This clonotype occurred many times. The chain employs TRBV20-1 and TRBJ1-2; 7 nucleotides line up with TRBD1. After removal of 7 bases from V and 2 bases from J, the junction contained 4 bases not matched to a gene. Looked up from germline, CDR1 is DFQATT and CDR2 is SNEGSKA (reference sequence). The CDR3 spans 12 residues. The CDR3, as DNA: TGCAGTGGGGGACAGATAAACTATGGCTACACCTTC. Amino acids: CSGGQINYGYTF.

Only a few counts were recorded for this clonotype. The chain employs TRBV29-1 and TRBJ2-7; the D gene could be TRBD1 or TRBD2 (5 bases each). The CDR3 is 12 amino acids. V was clipped by 6 bases and J by 3 bases, with 12 bases between them. Germline assignment: CDR1 SQVTM and CDR2 ANQGSEA. CDR3 sequence (DNA): TGCAGCGTGGGGGTGGGGCACTACGAGCAGTACTTC. Encoded protein: CSVGVGHYEQYF.

In its sample, this clonotype was seen a few times. The genes are TRBV7-2 and TRBJ1-1, with D possibly TRBD1 on 6 matching bases. The V end lost 5 bases, the J end lost 0 bases, and 13 bases lay between the germline ends. The CDR3 totals 15 residues. Germline CDR1 reads SGHTA; CDR2 reads FQGNSA. In DNA form, the CDR3 reads TGTGCCAGCAGCGTGGACAGTGGGGTGAACACTGAAGCTTTCTTT. This sequence encodes CASSVDSGVNTEAFF.

This clonotype was seen a few times. The V and J genes are TRBV12-3 or TRBV12-4 and TRBJ2-2; 9 bases are a match to TRBD1. V dropped 5 bases and J dropped 7; count of bases not matched to a gene: 5. The CDR3 loop spans 14 amino acids. The CDR3 DNA is TGTGCCAGCAGTAGACAGGGGGTTAGCGGGGAGCTGTTTTTT. Its protein product is CASSRQGVSGELFF.

The chain joins TRBV5-1 to TRBJ2-7; TRBD2 agrees at 7 bases. The CDR3 length is 18 residues. Germline trimming cut 0 bases from V and 2 bases from J; bases unmatched to any gene: 14. The germline V gene has CDR1 SGHRS and CDR2 YFSETQ. Here the CDR3 reads CASSLVFGGLGGAYEQYF. CDR3 bases: TGCGCCAGCAGCTTGGTTTTTGGCGGTTTGGGAGGGGCCTACGAGCAGTACTTC.

This clonotype occurred once. The J gene is TRBJ2-2, the V gene TRBV5-1, with 9 bases that match TRBD1. This CDR3 is built from 15 residues. Trimming at V came to 1 base and at J to 4 bases, leaving 2 bases not matched to a gene. Germline V gene sequence: CDR1 SGHRS, CDR2 YFSETQ. The CDR3 loop is CASSLLTGGTGELFF. The CDR3 DNA reads TGCGCCAGCAGCTTGTTGACAGGGGGCACCGGGGAGCTGTTTTTT.

This clonotype was recorded a few times. This rearrangement joins TRBV12-3 or TRBV12-4 to TRBJ1-1; D might be TRBD1 (5 bases). The ends were cut back, 4 bases at V and 3 bases at J, with 12 bases in the middle. The CDR3 sequence is 14 residues long. Written as DNA, the CDR3 is TGTGCCAGCAGTTGGGCGGGGGGGGACACTGAAGCTTTCTTT. Translated, it gives CASSWAGGDTEAFF.

The gene calls are TRBV20-1 and TRBJ2-3; D unclear. V was trimmed by 8 bases and J by 4 bases, leaving 25 bases between them. CDR3 length: 16 amino acids. Per the germline V gene, CDR1 is DFQATT and CDR2 is SNEGSKA (reference sequence). The chain's CDR3 is CSPNDDTFLPPDTQYF. CDR3 nucleotides: TGCAGTCCCAATGATGACACATTCCTTCCGCCAGATACGCAGTATTTT.